This TCR beta chain was found in a study of T cells in Graves' hyperthyroidism and ophthalmopathy. Study context: Peripheral blood was collected at initial diagnosis, before any treatment. Study-level results: Also found in blood were most expanded thyroid clonotypes above 0.001. Researchers report that a 13 V-J model separated ophthalmopathy from stable hyperthyroidism.

The sample holds a few counts of this clonotype. The antigen is not known. Researchers took RNA transcripts and amplified the TCR beta CDR3 regions from them. The HTBI primer set drove a first-round RT-PCR of the TCR CDR3. MiXCR, applied by TCRdb to the multiplex PCR reads, yields one record per CDR3 protein. The data contain about 690,000 distinct CDR3 sequences, 17% of them singletons. Graves' hyperthyroidism showing no ophthalmopathy progression within 18 months was considered stable. The CDR3 has 14 amino acids. Germline values: CDR1 SQVTM, CDR2 ANQGSEA. V lost 6 bases to trimming and J lost 9 bases, with 21 bases between them.

Sequenced: blood. The V and J genes are TRBV29-1 and TRBJ2-1; possible D gene TRBD2, 5 bases. This TCR was recovered from a man aged 50 to 59 with Graves' hyperthyroidism. The CDR3 region is CSVPKTISEAEQFF. The CDR3 bases are TGCAGCGTCCCCAAGACTATAAGCGAGGCTGAGCAGTTCTTC.